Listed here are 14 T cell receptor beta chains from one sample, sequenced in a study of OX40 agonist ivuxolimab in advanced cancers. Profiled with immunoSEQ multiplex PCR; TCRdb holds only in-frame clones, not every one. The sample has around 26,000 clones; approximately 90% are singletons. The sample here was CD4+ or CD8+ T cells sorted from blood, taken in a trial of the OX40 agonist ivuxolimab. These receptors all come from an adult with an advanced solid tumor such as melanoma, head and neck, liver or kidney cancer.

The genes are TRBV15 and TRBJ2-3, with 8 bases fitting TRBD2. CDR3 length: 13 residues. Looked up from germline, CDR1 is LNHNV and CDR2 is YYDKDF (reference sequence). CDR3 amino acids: CASRGLGADTQYF. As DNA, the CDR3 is TGTGCGTCTCGGGGACTAGGTGCAGATACGCAGTATTTT. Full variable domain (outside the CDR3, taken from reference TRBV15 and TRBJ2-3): DAMVIQNPRYQVTQFGKPVTLSCSQTLNHNVMYWYQQKSSQAPKLLFHYYDKDFNNEADTPDNFQSRRPNTSFCFLDIRSPGLGDTAMYLCASRGLGADTQYFGPGTRLTVL.

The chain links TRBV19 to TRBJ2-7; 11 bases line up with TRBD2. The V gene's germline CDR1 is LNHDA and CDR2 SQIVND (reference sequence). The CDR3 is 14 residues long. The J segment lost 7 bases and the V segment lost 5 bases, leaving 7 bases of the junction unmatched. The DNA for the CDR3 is TGTGCCAGTAGTCCACTAGCGGGAGCGGGGGAGCAGTACTTC. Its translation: CASSPLAGAGEQYF.

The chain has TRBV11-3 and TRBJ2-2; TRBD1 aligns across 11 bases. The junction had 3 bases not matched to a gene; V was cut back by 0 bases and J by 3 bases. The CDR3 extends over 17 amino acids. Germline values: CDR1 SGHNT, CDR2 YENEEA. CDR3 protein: CASSLDGGQGDTGELFF. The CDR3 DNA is TGTGCCAGCAGCTTAGATGGGGGACAGGGGGACACCGGGGAGCTGTTTTTT.

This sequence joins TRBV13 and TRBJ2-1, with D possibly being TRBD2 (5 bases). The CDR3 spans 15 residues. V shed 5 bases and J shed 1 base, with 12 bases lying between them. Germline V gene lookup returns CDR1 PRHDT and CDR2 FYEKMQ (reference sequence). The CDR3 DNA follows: TGTGCCAGCAGCCATGGCATAGCGTCCTACAATGAGCAGTTCTTC. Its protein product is CASSHGIASYNEQFF.

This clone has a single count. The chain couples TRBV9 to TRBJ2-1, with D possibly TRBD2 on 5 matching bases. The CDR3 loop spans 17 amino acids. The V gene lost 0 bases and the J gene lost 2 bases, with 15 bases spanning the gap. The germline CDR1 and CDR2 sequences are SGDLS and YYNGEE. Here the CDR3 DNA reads TGTGCCAGCAGCGTAGGAGGGTCTCCTTCTACCTACAATGAGCAGTTCTTC. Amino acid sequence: CASSVGGSPSTYNEQFF.

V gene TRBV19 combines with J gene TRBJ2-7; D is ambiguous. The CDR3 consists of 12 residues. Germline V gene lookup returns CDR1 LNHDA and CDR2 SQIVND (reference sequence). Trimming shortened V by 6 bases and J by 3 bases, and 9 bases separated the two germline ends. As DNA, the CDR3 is TGTGCCAGTAGGGGCCAGGACTACGAGCAGTACTTC. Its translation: CASRGQDYEQYF.

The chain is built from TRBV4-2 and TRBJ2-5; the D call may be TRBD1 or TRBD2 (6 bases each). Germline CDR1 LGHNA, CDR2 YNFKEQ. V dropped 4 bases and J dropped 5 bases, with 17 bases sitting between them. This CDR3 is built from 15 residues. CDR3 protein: CASSRVAGGEETQYF. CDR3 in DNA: TGTGCCAGCAGCCGAGTTGCCGGGGGCGAGGAGACCCAGTACTTC.

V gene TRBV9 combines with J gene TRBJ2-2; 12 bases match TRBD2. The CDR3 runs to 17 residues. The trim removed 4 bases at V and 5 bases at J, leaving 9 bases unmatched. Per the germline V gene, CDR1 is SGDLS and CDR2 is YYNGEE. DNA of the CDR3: TGTGCCAGCAGCCCCCGACTAGCGGGAGTACATACCGGGGAGCTGTTTTTT. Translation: CASSPRLAGVHTGELFF.

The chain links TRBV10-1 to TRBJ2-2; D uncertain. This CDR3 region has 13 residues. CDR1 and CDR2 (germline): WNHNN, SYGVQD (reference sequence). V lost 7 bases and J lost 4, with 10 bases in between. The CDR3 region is CASKEGLTGELFF. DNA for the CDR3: TGCGCCAGCAAGGAAGGCCTCACCGGGGAGCTGTTTTTT.

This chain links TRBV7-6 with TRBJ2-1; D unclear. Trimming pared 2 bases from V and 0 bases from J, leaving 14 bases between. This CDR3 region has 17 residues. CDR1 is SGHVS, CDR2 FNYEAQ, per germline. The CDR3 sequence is CASSLSGYQSSYNEQFF. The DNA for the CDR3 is TGTGCCAGCAGCTTATCGGGCTATCAGAGCTCCTACAATGAGCAGTTCTTC. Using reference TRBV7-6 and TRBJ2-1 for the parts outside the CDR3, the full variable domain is GAGVSQSPRYKVTKRGQDVALRCDPISGHVSLYWYRQALGQGPEFLTYFNYEAQQDKSGLPNDRFSAERPEGSISTLTIQRTEQRDSAMYRCASSLSGYQSSYNEQFFGPGTRLTVL.

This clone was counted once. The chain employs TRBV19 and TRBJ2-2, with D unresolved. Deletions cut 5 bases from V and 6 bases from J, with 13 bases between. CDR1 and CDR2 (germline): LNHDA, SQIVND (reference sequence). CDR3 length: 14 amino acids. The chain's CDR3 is CASSPYPIAGELFF. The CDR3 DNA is TGTGCCAGTAGTCCCTATCCCATCGCCGGGGAGCTGTTTTTT.

The CDR3 is CASSSWTHTDTQYF. Written as DNA, the CDR3 is TGTGCCAGCAGTTCTTGGACACACACAGATACGCAGTATTTT. The chain links TRBV6-9 to TRBJ2-3, with D perhaps TRBD1 (5 bases). The V end was cut by 4 bases, the J end by 2 bases, with 10 bases between. The CDR3 sequence is 14 residues long. Germline CDR1 is MNHGY and CDR2 is SVAAGI.

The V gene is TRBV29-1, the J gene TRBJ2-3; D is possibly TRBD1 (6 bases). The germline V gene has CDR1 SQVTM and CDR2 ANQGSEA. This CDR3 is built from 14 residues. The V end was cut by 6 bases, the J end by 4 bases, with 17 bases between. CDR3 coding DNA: TGCAGCGTGTGGGGATTACAGGGCTCAGATACGCAGTATTTT. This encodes CSVWGLQGSDTQYF.

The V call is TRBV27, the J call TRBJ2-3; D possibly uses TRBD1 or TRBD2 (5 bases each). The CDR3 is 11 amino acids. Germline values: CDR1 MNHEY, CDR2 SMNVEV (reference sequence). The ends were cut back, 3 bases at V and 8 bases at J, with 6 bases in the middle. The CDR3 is CASSFGGTQYF. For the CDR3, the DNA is TGTGCCAGCAGTTTTGGGGGTACGCAGTATTTT.